Listed here is a single T cell receptor beta chain. Its antigen remains unidentified. There are no base qualities to consult, and no much larger clone falls within one base. The record originates from a study of regulatory T cells in long-lasting Graves disease (TCRdb year 2021). Looking at the study overall: Persistent Graves' disease meant more than 5 years of antithyroid drug treatment with TSH receptor autoantibodies that stayed positive. A total of 33 samples were covered by TCR sequencing, comprising around 13 persistent and approximately 20 newly diagnosed Graves' disease patients. Antithyroid drugs had been taken for 8.5 to 11 years on average by persistent Graves' disease patients in the clinical cohort. This study used TCR sequencing and RNA sequencing of peripheral blood to compare persistent Graves' disease patients against newly diagnosed Graves' disease patients. The study was registered as a clinical trial and conducted in China. General conclusions and limits of the study: Persistent patients shared more public clonotypes among themselves (around 2,800) than newly diagnosed patients did (about 970). Compared with newly diagnosed patients, persistent Graves' disease patients had lower TCR Shannon entropy and fewer highly expanded clones, which suggests clonal expansion. Sequencing and analysis were restricted to the TCR beta chain. As a limitation, the authors acknowledged that the small sample size may reduce accuracy. TRBV28, TRBJ1-2 and TRBJ2-5 were preferentially used in persistent disease, while TRBV20-1 and TRBJ2-1 were favored in newly diagnosed disease. Peripheral blood alone was examined, since thyroid tissue, which constituted the primary lesion, could not be accessed.

From V the trimming removes 4 bases and from J it removes 6 bases, while the gene matches leave 10 bases of the junction unaccounted for. Counted from cysteine to phenylalanine, this CDR3 has 15 amino acids. Only the CDR3 region is kept as DNA, spanning 45 bases read in frame from base 1. CDR1 and CDR2, looked up from the germline V gene, are MGHRA and YSYEKL. Libraries were prepared through multiplex PCR. Sequencing was carried out with an Illumina HiSeq 4000. To build TCR beta libraries, CDR3 regions were amplified by Arm-PCR using iRepertoire HTBI primers. Before sequencing, the PCR products went through gel purification. The source study handled its data this way. Across samples, 60 to 75 TRBV and 12 to 15 TRBJ segments were identified and used for gene usage analysis of CDR3 amino acid clonotypes. Filtered high-quality paired reads were merged into contigs using COPE and FqMerger. Contigs were aligned with BLAST to IMGT TRBV, TRBD and TRBJ reference genes, and CDR3 was defined per IMGT. Any clonotype with a frequency above 0.1% was classified as a highly expanded clone. Repertoire diversity was measured by Shannon entropy, and V-J evenness by the Gini coefficient. A clonotype found in more than one individual was treated as public. In TCRdb, the public reads were trimmed at Q25 with fastp and aligned with MiXCR, with productive beta chains retained. Each entry merges the rows of one CDR3 protein and shows their most common DNA and genes. The V and J calls follow TCRdb's processing rather than the paper's. This sample comprises about 310,000 distinct CDR3 sequences, approximately 20% of them detected only once. Just over 55% of the sample rests with the top ten.

Per the publication, the time point label means: persistent/refractory GD, antithyroid drugs over 5 years with positive TRAb. RNA was extracted from PBMCs in TRIzol for both TCR sequencing and RNA sequencing. The diagnosis of Graves' disease followed American Thyroid Association guidelines. Patients for the study were recruited at an endocrinology department in Xi'an, China. From each patient, around 9 milliliters of peripheral blood was collected into an EDTA anticoagulant tube. Ficoll Paque Plus density gradient separation was used to isolate PBMCs, and no further T cell sorting was performed. An Agilent 2100 Bioanalyzer and agarose gel were used to check RNA quality, and a NanoDrop 2000 was used to measure RNA concentration.

Recombination connected TRBV4-1 to TRBJ1-2; the junction holds 8 bases that match TRBD1. The sample was peripheral blood mononuclear cells (PBMCs), taken when the disease was refractory, from a patient treated with antithyroid drugs. The receptor was isolated from a female donor with Graves disease. The CDR3 in this case is CASSPGQGPLDGYTF. The nucleotide sequence reads as follows: TGCGCCAGCAGCCCCGGACAGGGCCCTCTGGATGGCTACACCTTC.